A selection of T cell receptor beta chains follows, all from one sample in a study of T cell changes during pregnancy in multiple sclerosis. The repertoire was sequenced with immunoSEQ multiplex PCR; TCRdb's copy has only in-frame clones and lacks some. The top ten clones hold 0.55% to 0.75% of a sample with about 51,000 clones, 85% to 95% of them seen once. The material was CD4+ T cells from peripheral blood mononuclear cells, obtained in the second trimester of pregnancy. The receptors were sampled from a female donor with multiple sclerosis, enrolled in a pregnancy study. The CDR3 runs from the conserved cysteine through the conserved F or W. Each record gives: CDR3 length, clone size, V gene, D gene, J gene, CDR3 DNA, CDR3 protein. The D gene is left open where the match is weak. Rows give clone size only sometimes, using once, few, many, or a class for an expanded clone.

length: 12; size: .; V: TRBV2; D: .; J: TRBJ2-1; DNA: TGTGCCAGCAGTGCCGACTCGGGGGAGCAGTTCTTC; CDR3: CASSADSGEQFF
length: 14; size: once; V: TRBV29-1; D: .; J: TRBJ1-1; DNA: TGCAGCGTTGACAAGGGGGAAATGAACACTGAAGCTTTCTTT; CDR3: CSVDKGEMNTEAFF
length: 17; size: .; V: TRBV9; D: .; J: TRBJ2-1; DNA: TGTGCCAGCAGCGTAGAACCCCGAGGGATAGCCGACAATGAGCAGTTCTTC; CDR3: CASSVEPRGIADNEQFF
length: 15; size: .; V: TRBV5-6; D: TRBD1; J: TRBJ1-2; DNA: TGTGCCAGCAGCTTGCTATCGGGACAGACCTATGGCTACACCTTC; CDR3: CASSLLSGQTYGYTF
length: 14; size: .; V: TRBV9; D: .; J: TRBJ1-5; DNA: TGTGCCAGCAGCGTAGGCACAGGTTATCAGCCCCAGCATTTT; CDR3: CASSVGTGYQPQHF
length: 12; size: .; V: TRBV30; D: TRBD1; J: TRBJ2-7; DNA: TGTGCCTGGAGTGGACAGGGCTACGAGCAGTACTTC; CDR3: CAWSGQGYEQYF
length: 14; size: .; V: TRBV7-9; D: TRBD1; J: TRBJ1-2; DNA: TGTGCCAGCAGCTCCCGACAGGGGTTCTATGGCTACACCTTC; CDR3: CASSSRQGFYGYTF
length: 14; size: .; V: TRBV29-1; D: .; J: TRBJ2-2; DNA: TGCAGCGTTGGACGGCAGGGATCCACCGGGGAGCTGTTTTTT; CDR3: CSVGRQGSTGELFF
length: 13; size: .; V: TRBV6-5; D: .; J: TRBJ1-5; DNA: TGTGCCAGCAGAGAGACAAAGGGGCAGCCCCAGCATTTT; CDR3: CASRETKGQPQHF
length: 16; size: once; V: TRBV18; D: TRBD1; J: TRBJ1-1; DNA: TGTGCCAGCTCACCGTTCCCGGGACAGGGTCTCTATGAAGCTTTCTTT; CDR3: CASSPFPGQGLYEAFF
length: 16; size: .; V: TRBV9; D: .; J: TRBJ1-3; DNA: TGTGCCAGCAGCGTAGACCCAGGCAGCTCTGGAAACACCATATATTTT; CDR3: CASSVDPGSSGNTIYF
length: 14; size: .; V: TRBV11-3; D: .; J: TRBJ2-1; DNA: TGTGCCAGCAGCTTCGGGGGACCCGACAATGAGCAGTTCTTC; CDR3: CASSFGGPDNEQFF
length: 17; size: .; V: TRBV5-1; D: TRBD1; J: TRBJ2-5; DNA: TGCGCCAGCAGCTTGGGTATGCGGACAGGGGAGACAGAGACCCAGTACTTC; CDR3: CASSLGMRTGETETQYF
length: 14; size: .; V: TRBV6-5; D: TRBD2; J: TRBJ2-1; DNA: TGTGCCAGCAGGCCTAGCGGGGGGGCGGTTGAGCAGTTCTTC; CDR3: CASRPSGGAVEQFF
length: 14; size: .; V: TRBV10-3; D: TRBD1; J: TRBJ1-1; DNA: TGTGCCATCGGCTTAGGACAGGGTCTGCGAGAAGCTTTCTTT; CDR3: CAIGLGQGLREAFF
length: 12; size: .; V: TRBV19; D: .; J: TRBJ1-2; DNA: TGTGCCAGTAGTATCTCGGTCTATGGCTACACCTTC; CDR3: CASSISVYGYTF